This T cell receptor (beta chain) came from a study of OX40 agonist ivuxolimab in advanced cancers. Overall study: It was ivuxolimab, an agonistic anti-OX40 (CD134) antibody, that patients were treated with. Dose-escalation subjects each had hepatocellular carcinoma, melanoma, renal cell or head and neck cancer. Three patients, one with hepatocellular carcinoma and two with cutaneous melanoma, responded partially. Findings and limits, study-wide: CD8+ T cells were the subset that, on average, had more expanded clones than CD4+.

The table came from immunoSEQ multiplex PCR; TCRdb's copy has only in-frame clones and leaves some out. This repertoire shows some 46,000 clones, roughly 90% found once; its top ten account for more than 15%. As for this clone: The antigen is undetermined.

Germline loops: CDR1 MGHRA, CDR2 YSYEKL. V lost 4 bases, J lost 1 base, and 10 bases lay in between. The CDR3 has 15 amino acids. V usage is TRBV4-1 and J usage is TRBJ2-2; D ambiguous. This receptor was taken from an adult with an advanced solid tumor such as melanoma, head and neck, liver or kidney cancer. The material sequenced was CD4+ or CD8+ T cells sorted from blood, taken in a trial of the OX40 agonist ivuxolimab. The CDR3 region has the DNA TGCGCCAGCAGCCGAAGTCCCCAGAACACCGGGGAGCTGTTTTTT. This gives the protein CASSRSPQNTGELFF.